What follows is one TCR beta chain and its context. Antigen specificity is unknown. V was cut by 2 bases and J by 3 bases, with 8 bases left in between. The CDR3 consists of 15 residues. Germline loops: CDR1 KGHSH, CDR2 LQKENI. The assay was immunoSEQ multiplex PCR, and TCRdb's table has in-frame clones only and misses some. The table has 30,000 or so clones, just over 65% seen once. This sample stems from a study of monozygotic twins with cystic fibrosis. The study's findings and limits: Unrelated CF individuals shared fewer identical clonotypes than monozygotic CF twins. V usage most resembled the co-twin in 13 of 16 pairs.

The source material was blood. The TCR was taken from a girl aged 5-17 years with cystic fibrosis. The chain uses TRBV18 and TRBJ2-6; D may be TRBD2 (5 bases). This chain's CDR3 is CASSPTGNGANVLTF. The CDR3 DNA is TGTGCCAGCTCACCAACGGGGAATGGGGCCAACGTCCTGACTTTC.